This T cell receptor beta chain was sequenced in a study of Ad26.COV2.S vaccination and SARS-CoV-2 variants (dated by TCRdb to the early 2020s). With respect to the entire study: Donors in the vaccine arm were drawn from COV1001, a multicentre, randomized, double-blind, placebo-controlled phase I-IIa trial testing Ad26.COV2.S in healthy adults. Dosing of Ad26.COV2.S was intramuscular, at either 5x10^10 or 1x10^11 viral particles, delivered as one shot or as two shots spaced 56 days apart. The TCR-sequenced set comprised around 30 samples: around 20 Ad26.COV2.S vaccine recipients, 5 placebo recipients and 8 SARS-CoV-2 convalescent individuals. The specificity and breadth of SARS-CoV-2-reactive T cell receptors after Ad26.COV2.S vaccination were assessed by TCRbeta repertoire sequencing. Trial participants were randomized into five groups of five, in which low-dose or high-dose Ad26.COV2.S was given once or twice, or placebo was given on both occasions. Investigators did not know the trial group allocation while performing experiments and assessing outcomes. The research as a whole found: After vaccination, substantial breadth of spike-specific CD8+ and CD4+ T cell responses was reported. Vaccine and placebo recipients had comparable non-spike TCR breadth, which fits with the vaccine containing only spike. It was noted by the authors that total T cell responses may have been underestimated by the TCR breadth and depth analyses. The study was not powered for comparison of responses between vaccine doses or regimens. Ad26.COV2.S recipients had higher spike-specific TCR breadth than placebo recipients (P = 0.0014).

Explained via the paper, the treatment or condition label denotes: roughly 20 received Ad26.COV2.S at low or high dose, single or two shots; five or six received placebo; per-sample allocation not given. For vaccine and placebo recipients, repertoires were sequenced using samples collected on day 63 after the first injection. In Cohort 1b, 25 to 30 adults aged 18-55 years were enrolled at a single site in Boston, USA, between 29 July and 7 August 2020. As a vaccine, Ad26.COV2.S was a replication-incompetent adenovirus type 26 vector that expressed a prefusion-stabilized SARS-CoV-2 spike protein derived from the original Wuhan strain. V is shortened by 3 bases, J by 0 bases, and the region joining them spans 10 bases. From the germline V gene, CDR1 is SGHRS and CDR2 is YFSETQ. From cysteine to phenylalanine, the CDR3 is 15 amino acids long. The entry retains the CDR3 DNA only, 45 bases that are in frame from base 1.

The immunoSEQ Assay was used to sequence TCRbeta CDR3 regions. After extraction, genomic DNA underwent amplification by bias-controlled multiplex PCR, followed by high-throughput sequencing. Turning to the authors' computational methods: To quantify the absolute abundance of every unique TCRbeta CDR3 region, sequences were collapsed and filtered. T cell fraction was estimated by normalizing TCRbeta template counts to usable DNA, which was measured by amplifying reference genes present in all nucleated cells. Repertoire TCRs were annotated as SARS-CoV-2-specific by exact matching of V gene, CDR3 amino acid sequence and J gene to a known reactive TCR set. MIRA supplied the reference SARS-CoV-2 TCR set, which was filtered for enrichment in COVID-19-positive ImmuneCODE repertoires so that public or cross-reactive TCRs were removed. Using the MIRA antigens, annotated TCRs were further analysed by specific ORF or by position within an ORF. Depth was the summed frequency of annotated unique rearrangements, while breadth was defined as annotated unique rearrangements over total unique productive rearrangements. TCR breadth was compared between groups using two-sided Wilcoxon rank-sum tests. Sourced from immuneACCESS, this table was stored by TCRdb with only in-frame sequences that have V and J called. A share of the clones is absent; for the studies checked, an unresolved V gene accounts for under half, and the remainder has no known explanation. V, J and clone size derive from that table, while D and trimming were established from the DNA sequence. Within this sample are about 680,000 clones, with about 90% of them counted one time only. The ten largest clones capture approximately 1.5% of the sample.

Concerning this clone: Its antigen has not been determined. Within one base of it there is no much larger clone, and no base qualities were kept.

The receptor was isolated from a person between 18 and 65 years old who received the Ad26.COV2.S COVID-19 vaccine or a placebo. This specimen was peripheral blood, taken in a trial of Ad26.COV2.S vaccine versus placebo. The chain uses TRBV5-1 and TRBJ1-3; 5 matching bases give a weak D call of TRBD1. The CDR3: CASSSGRASGNTIYF. The nucleotides read TGCGCCAGCAGCTCTGGCAGGGCCTCTGGAAACACCATATATTTT.